These 14 T cell receptor beta chains came from one sample sequenced in a study of control samples from healthy donors and cancer patients. Repertoires were generated with immunoSEQ multiplex PCR, while TCRdb's copy carries only in-frame clones and drops some. The data hold 70,000 to 85,000 clones, with 75% to 85% observed a single time. Sequencing was performed on PBMCs. Receptors were obtained from a man aged 60 to 75 with head and neck cancer.

The chain carries TRBV27 and TRBJ1-6; D not certain. Trimming stripped 5 bases from V and 10 bases from J, with 15 bases between. Germline V lookup: CDR1 MNHEY, CDR2 SMNVEV (reference sequence). The CDR3 sequence is 14 residues long. CDR3 coding DNA: TGTGCCAGCAGTATAGCAGCCGCGGGGTCACCCCTCCACTTT. It yields the protein CASSIAAAGSPLHF.

The rearrangement uses TRBV19 and TRBJ1-1, with D possibly being TRBD1 (6 bases). V lost 10 bases, J lost 6 bases, and 21 bases lay in between. CDR3 length: 14 residues. Germline V lookup: CDR1 LNHDA, CDR2 SQIVND (reference sequence). The CDR3 sequence is CATRGGLAYSEAFF. DNA of the CDR3: TGTGCCACACGGGGGGGGCTCGCATATTCTGAAGCTTTCTTT. The variable domain in full, with the rest retrieved from reference TRBV19 and TRBJ1-1, is DGGITQSPKYLFRKEGQNVTLSCEQNLNHDAMYWYRQDPGQGLRLIYYSQIVNDFQKGDIAEGYSVSREKKESFPLTVTSAQKNPTAFYLCATRGGLAYSEAFFGQGTRLTVV.

J is TRBJ1-5 and V is TRBV5-4; D uncertain. The CDR3 spans 13 residues. Per the germline V gene, CDR1 is SGHNT and CDR2 is YYREEE (reference sequence). V was shortened by 0 bases and J by 0 bases, with 1 base between the two germline ends. CDR3 DNA: TGTGCCAGCAGCTTGGATAGCAATCAGCCCCAGCATTTT. It encodes CASSLDSNQPQHF.

The rearrangement links TRBV28 to TRBJ1-1, with D tentatively TRBD1 (5 bases). Germline V gene sequence: CDR1 MDHEN, CDR2 SYDVKM. Trimming removed 7 bases at V and 1 base at J, with 10 bases between. The CDR3 spans 13 residues. CDR3 sequence (DNA): TGTGCCAGCACTGTGACAGCGAACACTGAAGCTTTCTTT. Protein: CASTVTANTEAFF.

The chain uses TRBV5-6 and TRBJ2-5; no clear D. Looked up from germline, CDR1 is SGHDT and CDR2 is YYEEEE. The V end lost 0 bases, the J end lost 1 base, and 7 bases lay between the germline ends. CDR3 length equals 14 residues. This chain's CDR3 is CASSLEAVQETQYF. Written as DNA, the CDR3 is TGTGCCAGCAGCTTGGAGGCAGTCCAAGAGACCCAGTACTTC.

The rearrangement joins TRBV6-4 to TRBJ2-4, with 7 bases fitting TRBD2. CDR1 MRHNA and CDR2 SNTAGT come from the germline V gene. CDR3 length: 14 residues. V lost 4 bases to trimming and J lost 5 bases; unmatched junction nucleotides: 5. CDR3 amino acids: CASSGSAGENIQYF. CDR3 coding DNA: TGTGCCAGCAGTGGATCGGCGGGAGAAAACATTCAGTACTTC.

The chain employs TRBV25-1 and TRBJ2-3; 12 bases agree with TRBD2. CDR1 is MGHDK, CDR2 SYGVNS, per germline. The trim removed 1 base at V and 4 bases at J, leaving 3 bases unmatched. This CDR3 has 16 amino acids. The CDR3 loop is CASSELASGRADTQYF. The CDR3 DNA sequence: TGTGCCAGCAGTGAATTGGCTAGCGGGAGGGCAGATACGCAGTATTTT.

The chain is built from TRBV28 and TRBJ1-1, with TRBD1 identical over 7 bases. J lost 2 bases, V lost 1 base, and 10 bases had no gene match. The germline gives CDR1 MDHEN, CDR2 SYDVKM. The CDR3 consists of 17 residues. This CDR3 is CASSLFRGRGGNTEAFF. CDR3 coding DNA: TGTGCCAGCAGTTTATTCCGCGGCAGGGGGGGAAACACTGAAGCTTTCTTT. Full variable domain (remainder filled in from reference TRBV28 and TRBJ1-1): DVKVTQSSRYLVKRTGEKVFLECVQDMDHENMFWYRQDPGLGLRLIYFSYDVKMKEKGDIPEGYSVSREKKERFSLILESASTNQTSMYLCASSLFRGRGGNTEAFFGQGTRLTVV.

The rearrangement uses TRBV18 and TRBJ2-1; D remains unclear. With 2 bases removed from V and 4 bases from J, the gap between germline ends came to 15 bases. The V gene's germline CDR1 is KGHSH and CDR2 LQKENI. The CDR3 sequence is 16 residues long. The CDR3 sequence: CASSPRIRGFYNEQFF. The CDR3 DNA sequence: TGTGCCAGCTCACCAAGGATCCGCGGCTTTTACAATGAGCAGTTCTTC.

The genes are TRBV6-5 and TRBJ1-2; weak D call: TRBD1 (5 bases). V lost 8 bases, J lost 4 bases, and 17 bases lay in between. Germline CDR1 reads MNHEY; CDR2 reads SVGAGI. The CDR3 extends over 14 amino acids. For the CDR3, the DNA is TGTGCCAGCTCCCGCGGGGACGGAGTCTATGGCTACACCTTC. It translates to CASSRGDGVYGYTF.

V and J are TRBV2 and TRBJ2-7; D gene ambiguous. CDR1 SNHLY and CDR2 FYNNEI come from the germline V gene. The CDR3 totals 12 residues. Trimming stripped 4 bases from V and 2 bases from J, with 6 bases between. The CDR3 region is CASSVGPYEQYF. The CDR3 DNA reads TGTGCCAGCAGTGTTGGGCCCTACGAGCAGTACTTC.

The chain employs TRBV18 and TRBJ2-4; TRBD1 might be the D (6 bases). CDR1 KGHSH and CDR2 LQKENI come from the germline V gene. With 4 bases removed from V and 1 base from J, the gap between germline ends came to 20 bases. CDR3 size: 18 residues. CDR3 amino acids: CASSLSRGRIQAKNIQYF. The CDR3 coding sequence is TGTGCCAGCTCACTTTCCAGGGGCCGCATTCAGGCCAAAAACATTCAGTACTTC.

The CDR3 nucleotides are TGCAGCTCCGGACTAGCGGGAGGAGAGACCCAGTACTTC. This sequence encodes CSSGLAGGETQYF. The V call is TRBV29-1, the J call TRBJ2-5; 14 positions agree with TRBD2. With 8 bases clipped from V and 4 bases from J, the junction kept 3 bases outside the gene matches. Germline V CDR1 and CDR2: SQVTM, ANQGSEA. This CDR3 comprises 13 residues.

The chain links TRBV24-1 to TRBJ2-7; no firm D call. The germline CDR1 and CDR2 sequences are KGHDR and SFDVKD. V lost 4 bases and J 5 bases, leaving 20 bases between the germline ends. This CDR3 has 16 residues. CDR3 sequence (DNA): TGTGCCACCAGTGACCCTACAGACCCCGTAGGGAACGAGCAGTACTTC. Amino acid sequence: CATSDPTDPVGNEQYF.